This is a list of T cell receptor beta chains from one sample in a study of shared clonotypes between healthy human individuals. Some clones are missing from TCRdb's copy, which holds only in-frame ones; the method was immunoSEQ multiplex PCR. The sample carries some 2,000,000 clones, under 97% recorded once. The source material was naive CD4+ T cells sorted from blood. These receptors were collected from a man between 18 and 29 years old in good health. Both conserved end residues are part of each CDR3. The order of the fields is V gene, J gene, clone size, D gene, CDR3 protein, CDR3 DNA. D genes are given only for firm matches. Rows may omit the clone size; those that give it use once, few, many or a size class.

TRBV15	TRBJ2-1	.	.	CATRQGGDYNEQFF	TGTGCCACCAGACAGGGCGGGGACTACAATGAGCAGTTCTTC
TRBV11-2	TRBJ2-2	.	TRBD1	CASSYGTGLFF	TGTGCCAGCAGCTACGGGACAGGGCTGTTTTTT
TRBV2	TRBJ2-6	.	.	CASRQQDSGANVLTF	TGTGCCAGCAGGCAACAGGACTCTGGGGCCAACGTCCTGACTTTC
TRBV7-9	TRBJ1-1	once	TRBD1	CASSLGDRGNTEAFF	TGTGCCAGCAGCTTAGGAGACAGGGGGAACACTGAAGCTTTCTTT
TRBV10-3	TRBJ2-1	.	.	CAISDRQEQFF	TGTGCCATCAGTGATCGACAGGAGCAGTTCTTC
TRBV5-1	TRBJ2-7	once	.	CASSLGAGSSYEQYF	TGCGCCAGCAGCTTGGGGGCGGGGAGCTCCTACGAGCAGTACTTC
TRBV6-6	TRBJ2-1	.	.	CASSPSALDNEQFF	TGTGCCAGCAGTCCTTCGGCGTTAGACAATGAGCAGTTCTTC
TRBV18	TRBJ1-2	.	.	CASSPYPGPPGDYGYTF	TGTGCCAGCTCACCCTACCCCGGACCCCCGGGGGACTATGGCTACACCTTC
TRBV7-9	TRBJ1-2	.	.	CASSGSGGANYGYTF	TGTGCCAGCAGCGGTTCAGGAGGAGCTAACTATGGCTACACCTTC
TRBV27	TRBJ1-1	once	.	CASSFHRGMVNTEAFF	TGTGCCAGCAGTTTTCATCGGGGAATGGTGAACACTGAAGCTTTCTTT